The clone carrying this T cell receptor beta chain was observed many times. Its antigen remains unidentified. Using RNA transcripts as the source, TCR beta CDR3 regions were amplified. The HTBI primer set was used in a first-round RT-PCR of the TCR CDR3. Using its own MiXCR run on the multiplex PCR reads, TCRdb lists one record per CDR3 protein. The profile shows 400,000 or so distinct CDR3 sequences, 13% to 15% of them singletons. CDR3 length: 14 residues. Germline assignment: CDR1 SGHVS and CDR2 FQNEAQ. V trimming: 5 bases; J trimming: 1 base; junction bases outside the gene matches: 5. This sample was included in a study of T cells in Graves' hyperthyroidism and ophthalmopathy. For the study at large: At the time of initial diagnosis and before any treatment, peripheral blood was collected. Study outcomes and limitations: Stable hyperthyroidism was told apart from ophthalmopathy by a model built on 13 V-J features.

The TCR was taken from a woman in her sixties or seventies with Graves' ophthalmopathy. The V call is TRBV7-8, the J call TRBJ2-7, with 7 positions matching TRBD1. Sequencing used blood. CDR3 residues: CASSIDRASYEQYF. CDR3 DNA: TGTGCCAGCAGCATAGACAGGGCTTCCTACGAGCAGTACTTC.